This T cell receptor (beta chain) was profiled in a study of vaccination and CD4 T cells after COVID-19. With the Oncomine TCR Beta short-read assay, DNA from cultured CD4+ T cells was sequenced. From CD4+ T cells that had been cultured, genomic DNA was extracted. A single record per CDR3 protein comes from TCRdb applying MiXCR to the PCR reads. The data hold fewer than 3,500 distinct CDR3 sequences, with under 80% observed a single time. In the case of this clonotype: Antigen: not known.

Sample treatment: approximately 10-day PBMC culture with coronavirus spike peptide pools or control peptides (ViraFEST assay). Trimming cost V 10 bases and J 2 bases, with 12 bases left between them. The germline CDR1 and CDR2 sequences are MDHEN and SYDVKM. The CDR3 is made up of 13 amino acids. Study-level findings and limits: Going from approximately 21 to 38, median SARS-CoV-2-reactive clonotypes did not rise significantly. Convalescent patients studied were relatively few, and early post-infection timepoints were absent.

The V gene is TRBV28, the J gene TRBJ2-1, with D possibly TRBD2 on 5 matching bases. The sequence came from a human donor who had recovered from COVID-19. The sequencing input was CD4+ T cells from blood, cultured in vitro. CDR3 region: CATTWGAYNEQFF. CDR3 coding DNA: TGTGCCACCACGTGGGGAGCCTACAATGAGCAGTTCTTC.